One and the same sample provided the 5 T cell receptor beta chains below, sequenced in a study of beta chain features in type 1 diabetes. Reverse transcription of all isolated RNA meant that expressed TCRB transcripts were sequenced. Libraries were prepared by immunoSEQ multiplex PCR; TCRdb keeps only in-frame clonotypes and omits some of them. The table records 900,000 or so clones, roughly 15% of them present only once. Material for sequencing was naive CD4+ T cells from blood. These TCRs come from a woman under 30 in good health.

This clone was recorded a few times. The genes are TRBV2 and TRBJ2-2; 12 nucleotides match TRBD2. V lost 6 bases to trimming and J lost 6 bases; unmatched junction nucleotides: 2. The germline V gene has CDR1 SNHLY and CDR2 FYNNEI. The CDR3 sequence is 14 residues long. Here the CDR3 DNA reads TGTGCCAGCAGAGGGACTAGCGGGCCCGGGGAGCTGTTTTTT. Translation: CASRGTSGPGELFF.

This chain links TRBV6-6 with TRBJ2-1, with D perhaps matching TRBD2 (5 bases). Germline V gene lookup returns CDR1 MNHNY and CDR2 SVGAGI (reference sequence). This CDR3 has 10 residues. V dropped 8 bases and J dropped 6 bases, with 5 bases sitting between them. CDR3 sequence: CASGLNEQFF. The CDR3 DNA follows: TGTGCCAGCGGACTCAATGAGCAGTTCTTC.

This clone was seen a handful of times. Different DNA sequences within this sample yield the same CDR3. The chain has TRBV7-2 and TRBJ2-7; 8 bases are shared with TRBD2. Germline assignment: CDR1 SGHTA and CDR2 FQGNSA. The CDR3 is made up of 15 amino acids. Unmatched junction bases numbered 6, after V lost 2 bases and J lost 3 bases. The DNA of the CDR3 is TGTGCCAGCAGCTTACAAGCGGGGGAGAGCTACGAGCAGTACTTC. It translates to CASSLQAGESYEQYF.

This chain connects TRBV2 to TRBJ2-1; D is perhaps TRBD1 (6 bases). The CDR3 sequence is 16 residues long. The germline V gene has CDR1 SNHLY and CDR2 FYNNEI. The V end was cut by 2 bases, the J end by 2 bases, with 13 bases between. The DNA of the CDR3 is TGTGCCAGCAGTGAATTTGGGGGCGCGCCCTACAATGAGCAGTTCTTC. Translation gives CASSEFGGAPYNEQFF.

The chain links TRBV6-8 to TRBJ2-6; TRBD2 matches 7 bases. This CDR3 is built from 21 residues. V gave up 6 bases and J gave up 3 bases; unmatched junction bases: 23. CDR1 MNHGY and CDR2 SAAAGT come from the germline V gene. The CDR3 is CASSLPPRGMTPYGGANVLTF. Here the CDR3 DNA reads TGTGCCAGCAGCTTACCGCCGCGGGGGATGACCCCCTATGGTGGGGCCAACGTCCTGACTTTC.